This T cell receptor (beta chain) is drawn from a study of graft-versus-host responses after intestinal transplantation. Study at large: All recipients were given anti-thymocyte globulin induction, and tacrolimus and steroids were then administered for roughly three years.

For this clone: Its specificity is not known.

Sequencing was performed with immunoSEQ multiplex PCR; in TCRdb, only in-frame clones are kept and a portion is missing. This sample has about 130,000 clones, with around 90% found just once. This CDR3 region has 15 residues. CDR1 and CDR2 from the germline V gene are MNHNS and SASEGT. With 7 bases clipped from V and 9 bases from J, the junction kept 11 bases outside the gene matches. Here the sequenced sample was unstimulated CD4+ T cells sorted from spleen or lymph node cells, taken before intestinal transplant. This sequence originates from a human donor who received an intestinal transplant. The gene calls are TRBV6-1 and TRBJ2-1, with 11 bases aligning to TRBD1. The CDR3 DNA reads TGTGCCAGCAAAAATCTCGGGACAGGGGGTGTTGAGCAGTTCTTC. This codes for CASKNLGTGGVEQFF.